The rows below give T cell receptor beta chains drawn from one sample of a study of type 1 regulatory T cells. TCRdb analysed the reads with MiXCR anew, one entry per CDR3 protein. The sample lists roughly 46,000 distinct CDR3 sequences, 10% to 15% occurring once. These receptors' targets are unknown. The sequenced sample was cultured non-Tr1 T cells, either the whole culture or a sorted T cell fraction (not recorded which). Source of these receptors: a human donor in good health. CDR3s include the opening cysteine and the closing phenylalanine or tryptophan. Each record gives: V gene, clone size, D gene, J gene, CDR3 DNA, CDR3 protein. The D gene is left open where the match is weak. Clone size is given for some rows only: seen once, a few or many times, or a class if the clone is expanded.

TRBV7-2	NA	NA	TRBJ2-1	TGTGCCAGCAGTCCCGGGAGCGGTTACAATGAGCAGTTCTTC	CASSPGSGYNEQFF
TRBV18	NA	NA	TRBJ2-7	TGCGCCAGCTCACCACCGTCGGTCCCCTACGAGCAGTACTTC	CASSPPSVPYEQYF
TRBV15	many	NA	TRBJ1-3	TGTGCCACCAGCAGAACCGGGACAAACTCTGGAAACACCATATATTTT	CATSRTGTNSGNTIYF
TRBV5-5	many	NA	TRBJ1-5	TGTGCCAGCAGCGATCGGCCAGAACAGCCCCAGCATTTT	CASSDRPEQPQHF
TRBV20-1	many	NA	TRBJ2-3	TGCAGTGCCGAGGGGGGAGCGGGCACAGATACGCAGTATTTT	CSAEGGAGTDTQYF
TRBV29-1	few	TRBD2	TRBJ2-5	TGCAGCGTCACTAGCGGGTCAGAGACCCAGTACTTC	CSVTSGSETQYF
TRBV4-3	few	TRBD2	TRBJ2-1	TGCGCCAGCAGCCAAGGTCTAGCGGCCTACAATGAGCAGTTCTTC	CASSQGLAAYNEQFF
TRBV20-1	NA	NA	TRBJ1-1	TGCAGTGCTAGGGGTCGGGATATCGCTTTCTTT	CSARGRDIAFF
TRBV5-1	many	NA	TRBJ2-7	TGCGCCAGCAGCTTAAATTCCTACGAGCAGTACTTC	CASSLNSYEQYF
TRBV5-1	few	NA	TRBJ2-1	TGCGCCAGCATGGACCTCAGTAGCTCCTACAATGAGCAGTTCTTC	CASMDLSSSYNEQFF
TRBV29-1	NA	NA	TRBJ2-3	TGCAGCGTTCACAGTGGAGATACGCAGTATTTT	CSVHSGDTQYF
TRBV6-2/TRBV6-3	medium-sized	NA	TRBJ2-3	TGTGCCAGCAGAGGAGGGGGCACAGATACGCAGTATTTT	CASRGGGTDTQYF
TRBV27	few	TRBD2	TRBJ2-7	TGTGCCAGCAGCCCAACCGGGACTAGCGGGATGGATGAGCAGTACTTC	CASSPTGTSGMDEQYF
TRBV24-1	many	NA	TRBJ2-1	TGTGCCACTCAACAGTACAATGAGCAGTTCTTC	CATQQYNEQFF
TRBV14	NA	NA	TRBJ2-3	TGTGCCAGCAGCCTTCAGGCAAGCAGCACAGATACGCAGTATTTT	CASSLQASSTDTQYF
TRBV7-2	many	NA	TRBJ2-7	TGTGCCAGCAGCTTAGGGGGGATCGAGCAGTACTTC	CASSLGGIEQYF